The 32 T cell receptor beta chains below were found in one sample sequenced in a study of spatial heterogeneity in lung cancer. Sample time point: sample taken at primary tumor resection. TCRdb itself ran the 5' RACE reads through MiXCR, one entry per CDR3 protein. The data contain approximately 1,200 distinct CDR3 sequences, less than 30% of them seen just once; the ten biggest clones take up about 18%. The sample in question was normal lung tissue next to the tumor, obtained at surgery. These receptors originate from a female donor with early-stage non-small cell lung cancer.

By proportion, this clonotype is medium-sized. The V call is TRBV6-2 or TRBV6-3, the J call TRBJ1-5, with 7 positions matching TRBD1. This CDR3 has 13 residues. V lost 6 bases and J lost 7; bases outside the gene matches: 6. Germline V lookup: CDR1 MNHEY, CDR2 SVGEGT. The CDR3 DNA follows: TGTGCCAGCAGCGAACCAGGGGGACAGCCCCAGCATTTT. As protein: CASSEPGGQPQHF.

A note on this clonotype: One junction end disagrees with the germline gene, perhaps due to a read error. This chain uses TRBV29-1 with TRBJ1-1; D gene unclear. Germline-derived CDR1 and CDR2 are SQVTM and ANQGSEA. The CDR3 is 9 residues long. The CDR3 reads CSVEGYRAF. As DNA, the CDR3 is TGCAGCGTTGAGGGATATAGGGCCTTT. Based on the CDR3 plus reference TRBV29-1 and TRBJ1-1, the full variable domain is SAVISQKPSRDICQRGTSLTIQCQVDSQVTMMFWYRQQPGQSLTLIATANQGSEATYESGFVIDKFPISRPNLTFSTLTVSNMSPEDSSIYLCSVEGYRAFGQGTRLTVV.

This clonotype rates as large. The chain employs TRBV13 and TRBJ1-1; 9 positions agree with TRBD1. Germline CDR1 is PRHDT and CDR2 is FYEKMQ (reference sequence). The junction had 15 bases not matched to a gene; V was cut back by 5 bases and J by 5 bases. The CDR3 covers 17 residues. The DNA for the CDR3 is TGTGCCAGCAGCGGGGAAGGCGGGACAGGGTCGGGAACTGAAGCTTTCTTT. Translating gives CASSGEGGTGSGTEAFF.

This clonotype was detected once. The chain is built from TRBV3-1 and TRBJ1-4; 7 bases line up with TRBD1. Trimming removed 4 bases from V and 7 bases from J; junction bases left unmatched: 6. The CDR3 sequence is 14 residues long. The germline V gene has CDR1 LGHDT and CDR2 YNNKEL (reference sequence). The CDR3 DNA reads TGTGCCAGCAGCCCCGACAGGGCCGGTGAAAAACTGTTTTTT. Translation: CASSPDRAGEKLFF.

By its share, this clonotype is medium-sized (0.01 to 0.1%). The V call is TRBV29-1, the J call TRBJ2-1, with 8 positions matching TRBD2. V lost 6 bases, J lost 1 base, and 5 bases stayed unmatched. The CDR3 spans 14 residues. Per the germline V gene, CDR1 is SQVTM and CDR2 is ANQGSEA. The CDR3: CSVSGGGSYNEQFF. The CDR3 bases are TGCAGCGTGAGCGGGGGAGGATCCTACAATGAGCAGTTCTTC.

This clonotype was detected a few times. The CDR3 coding sequence is TGTGCCAGCAGCACAGGGCCCAATGAGCAGTTCTTC. This sequence encodes CASSTGPNEQFF. The V call is TRBV6-5, the J call TRBJ2-1; D might be TRBD1 (6 bases). The ends were cut back, 6 bases at V and 6 bases at J, with 9 bases in the middle. This CDR3 is 12 amino acids long. CDR1 and CDR2 from the germline V gene are MNHEY and SVGAGI.

This clonotype has a handful of counts. This chain links TRBV28 with TRBJ1-2; D is ambiguous. Deletions cut 2 bases from V and 4 bases from J, with 11 bases between. CDR1 and CDR2 from the germline V gene are MDHEN and SYDVKM. This CDR3 spans 14 amino acids. The CDR3 sequence is CASSLNPTSYGYTF. CDR3 bases: TGTGCCAGCAGTTTAAACCCGACTAGCTATGGCTACACCTTC.

By share of the sample, this clonotype is medium-sized. J is TRBJ2-3 and V is TRBV5-4; D is unresolved. Germline assignment: CDR1 SGHNT and CDR2 YYREEE (reference sequence). The CDR3 is made up of 13 amino acids. The ends were cut back, 4 bases at V and 0 bases at J, with 6 bases in the middle. CDR3 residues: CASSLWSTDTQYF. The CDR3 region has the DNA TGTGCCAGCAGCCTATGGAGCACAGATACGCAGTATTTT. Together with reference TRBV5-4 and TRBJ2-3, the CDR3 gives the full variable domain: ETGVTQSPTHLIKTRGQQVTLRCSSQSGHNTVSWYQQALGQGPQFIFQYYREEENGRGNFPPRFSGLQFPNYSSELNVNALELDDSALYLCASSLWSTDTQYFGPGTRLTVL.

The chain couples TRBV19 to TRBJ1-5; D call uncertain. The germline gives CDR1 LNHDA, CDR2 SQIVND (reference sequence). The V end was cut by 3 bases, the J end by 3 bases, with 12 bases between. The CDR3 sequence is 15 residues long. CDR3 region: CASSILSAVNQPQHF. The CDR3 nucleotides read TGTGCCAGTAGTATTCTTTCGGCAGTCAATCAGCCCCAGCATTTT.

The chain employs TRBV7-6 and TRBJ2-1; 8 bases match TRBD2. Per the germline V gene, CDR1 is SGHVS and CDR2 is FNYEAQ. The CDR3 sequence is 17 residues long. Trimming cost V 4 bases and J 4 bases; bases outside gene matches: 12. The CDR3 loop reads CASSSRPTSEPYNEQFF. The CDR3 bases are TGTGCCAGCAGCTCCCGGCCGACTAGCGAACCTTACAATGAGCAGTTCTTC.

This clonotype is medium-sized by share. The genes are TRBV25-1 and TRBJ1-2, with TRBD1 matching over 7 bases. In germline, CDR1 is MGHDK, CDR2 SYGVNS. J lost 6 bases, V lost 3 bases, and 7 bases had no gene match. This CDR3 is built from 14 residues. The CDR3 nucleotides read TGTGCCAGCAGTGAGGGTTGGCAGGGGGATGGCTACACCTTC. Its protein product is CASSEGWQGDGYTF.

The chain uses TRBV6-5 and TRBJ2-3; either TRBD1 or TRBD2 may fit D (6 bases each). V was trimmed by 2 bases and J by 9 bases, leaving 12 bases between them. This CDR3 is 13 amino acids long. Germline lookup yields CDR1 MNHEY and CDR2 SVGAGI. For the CDR3, the DNA is TGTGCCAGCAGTTACGGGGGGCGAGGGACGCAGTATTTT. Its translation: CASSYGGRGTQYF.

The chain employs TRBV20-1 and TRBJ1-2; unclear D gene. The length of the CDR3 is 14 residues. V was pared by 0 bases and J by 4 bases, with 12 bases between. The germline V gene has CDR1 DFQATT and CDR2 SNEGSKA (reference sequence). CDR3: CSARDLRQLYGYTF. CDR3 nucleotides: TGCAGTGCTAGAGATCTACGGCAGCTCTATGGCTACACCTTC.

Judged by abundance, this clonotype is large. The chain uses TRBV27 and TRBJ2-1, with 7 bases that match TRBD1. The CDR3 is 14 residues long. Trimming at V came to 3 bases and at J to 5 bases, leaving 4 bases not matched to a gene. The germline V gene has CDR1 MNHEY and CDR2 SMNVEV (reference sequence). CDR3 sequence: CASSLLGGDNEQFF. CDR3 DNA sequence: TGTGCCAGCAGTTTGTTAGGGGGCGACAATGAGCAGTTCTTC.

The gene calls are TRBV9 and TRBJ2-2; TRBD2 agrees at 10 bases. CDR1 and CDR2 from the germline V gene are SGDLS and YYNGEE. CDR3 length: 14 amino acids. J gave up 7 bases and V 5 bases, and 5 bases lay outside the gene matches. In nucleotides, the CDR3 is TGTGCCAGCAGTGCTAGCGGGGGCGACGGGGAGCTGTTTTTT. It encodes CASSASGGDGELFF.

By share, this clonotype ranks as large (0.1 to 1%). The chain carries TRBV6-5 and TRBJ2-7; D possibly corresponds to TRBD1 (5 bases). Per germline, CDR1 MNHEY and CDR2 SVGAGI. The CDR3 has 16 amino acids. V dropped 6 bases and J dropped 3 bases, with 21 bases sitting between them. CDR3 in DNA: TGTGCCAGCAGCCCAGGGCCTCCCCCTCCTCACTACGAGCAGTACTTC. This codes for CASSPGPPPPHYEQYF.

This clonotype is large in the sample. The chain recombines TRBV5-1 with TRBJ2-4; TRBD1 agrees at 8 bases. The CDR3 is 14 residues long. The J segment lost 5 bases and the V segment lost 3 bases, leaving 4 bases of the junction unmatched. CDR1 and CDR2 from the germline V gene are SGHRS and YFSETQ. CDR3 region: CASSSQGGENIQYF. CDR3 DNA: TGCGCCAGCAGCTCACAGGGGGGTGAAAACATTCAGTACTTC.

By share, this clonotype ranks as medium-sized. The chain is built from TRBV3-1 and TRBJ2-5; D is uncertain. The CDR3 length is 15 residues. Germline V gene data show CDR1 as LGHDT and CDR2 as YNNKEL (reference sequence). The germline V and J ends were trimmed by 3 bases and 5 bases, with 16 bases remaining between them. CDR3 nucleotides: TGTGCCAGCAGCCAGCTATTGCTTTCGGCTGAGACCCAGTACTTC. This encodes CASSQLLLSAETQYF.

This clonotype was counted a single time. The rearrangement joins TRBV27 to TRBJ2-1; 12 positions agree with TRBD2. The trim removed 5 bases at V and 9 bases at J, leaving 8 bases unmatched. CDR3 length equals 15 residues. CDR1 is MNHEY and CDR2 is SMNVEV in the germline V gene (reference sequence). In DNA form, the CDR3 reads TGTGCCAGCAGTCCGCGACTAGCGGGAGAGACTGAGCAGTTCTTC. This encodes CASSPRLAGETEQFF.

This clonotype rates as medium-sized. This chain joins TRBV7-8 and TRBJ2-2; D gene uncertain. Germline CDR1 reads SGHVS; CDR2 reads FQNEAQ. The V end was cut by 8 bases, the J end by 3 bases, with 7 bases between. The CDR3 runs 12 residues. CDR3 in amino acids: CASGQDTGELFF. The DNA of the CDR3 is TGTGCCAGCGGGCAGGACACCGGGGAGCTGTTTTTT. The full variable domain, completed using reference TRBV7-8 and TRBJ2-2, is GAGVSQSPRYKVAKRGQDVALRCDPISGHVSLFWYQQALGQGPEFLTYFQNEAQLDKSGLPSDRFFAERPEGSVSTLKIQRTQQEDSAVYLCASGQDTGELFFGEGSRLTVL.

By share, this clonotype ranks as large. The chain recombines TRBV2 with TRBJ1-1; D perhaps matches TRBD1 (5 bases). V was shortened by 7 bases and J by 0 bases, with 9 bases between the two germline ends. Germline CDR1 SNHLY, CDR2 FYNNEI. The CDR3 covers 13 residues. The CDR3 spells CASTEGMNTEAFF. CDR3 DNA: TGTGCCAGCACCGAGGGGATGAACACTGAAGCTTTCTTT.

The sample holds a few counts of this clonotype. The V and J genes are TRBV6-2 or TRBV6-3 and TRBJ2-7, with TRBD1 identical over 9 bases. The V segment lost 5 bases and the J segment 0 bases; nucleotides outside the gene matches: 5. The germline V gene encodes CDR1 MNHEY and CDR2 SVGEGT. The CDR3 runs 15 residues. The CDR3 protein is CASSPDRGISYEQYF. The CDR3 coding sequence is TGTGCCAGCAGTCCGGACAGGGGAATCTCCTACGAGCAGTACTTC.

This clonotype is labeled as large. The chain is built from TRBV29-1 and TRBJ1-5; 7 nucleotides line up with TRBD1. CDR1 is SQVTM, CDR2 ANQGSEA, per germline. The length of the CDR3 is 13 residues. V was clipped by 6 bases and J by 4 bases; unmatched bases: 6. CDR3 loop: CSVGDSPNQPQHF. The CDR3 DNA is TGCAGCGTGGGGGACAGTCCGAATCAGCCCCAGCATTTT.

This clonotype was counted between two and nine times. The chain links TRBV15 to TRBJ2-5; D remains ambiguous. The germline CDR1 and CDR2 sequences are LNHNV and YYDKDF (reference sequence). The CDR3 sequence is 13 residues long. V lost 1 base and J lost 2, with 5 bases in between. This chain's CDR3 is CATSRAAQETQYF. The CDR3 coding sequence is TGTGCCACCAGCAGAGCAGCTCAAGAGACCCAGTACTTC.

This clonotype was seen a single time. The V call is TRBV7-2, the J call TRBJ2-7; 9 bases align to TRBD2. CDR1 and CDR2 from the germline V gene are SGHTA and FQGNSA. CDR3 length: 16 residues. Unmatched junction bases numbered 8, after V lost 1 base and J lost 4 bases. Here the CDR3 reads CASSLEGSGRRYEQYF. CDR3 DNA sequence: TGTGCCAGCAGCTTAGAGGGTAGCGGGAGAAGGTACGAGCAGTACTTC.

This clonotype has just a few counts. The chain has TRBV28 and TRBJ2-3, with D possibly matching TRBD1 (7 bases). This CDR3 region has 15 residues. From germline, CDR1 is MDHEN and CDR2 SYDVKM. V lost 8 bases and J 3 bases, leaving 18 bases between the germline ends. CDR3 nucleotides: TGTGCCAGCTGCTCGGGCAGGGGGGCTACAGATACGCAGTATTTT. Translating gives CASCSGRGATDTQYF.

By frequency in the sample, this clonotype is large. The chain combines TRBV5-1 with TRBJ2-1; TRBD2 agrees at 7 bases. V lost 0 bases and J lost 6; bases outside the gene matches: 9. Looked up from germline, CDR1 is SGHRS and CDR2 is YFSETQ. The CDR3 is made up of 16 amino acids. The CDR3 DNA reads as TGCGCCAGCAGCTTGGCCGGGGGGAGGCTGGGCAATGAGCAGTTCTTC. It is translated as CASSLAGGRLGNEQFF.

The chain recombines TRBV4-1 with TRBJ2-5; TRBD1 might be the D (7 bases). Trimming took off 3 bases at V and 4 bases at J, with 9 bases between the two ends. This CDR3 spans 13 amino acids. The germline V gene encodes CDR1 MGHRA and CDR2 YSYEKL. CDR3 protein: CASSQEGAETQYF. DNA for the CDR3: TGCGCCAGCAGCCAGGAGGGGGCAGAGACCCAGTACTTC.

Sample share makes this clonotype large. J is TRBJ1-3 and V is TRBV28, with unresolved D. Germline loops: CDR1 MDHEN, CDR2 SYDVKM. V lost 8 bases and J lost 1, with 6 bases in between. This CDR3 has 12 residues. CDR3 DNA sequence: TGTGCCAGCGGGGATTCTGGAAACACCATATATTTT. Translated: CASGDSGNTIYF.

By share of the sample, this clonotype is medium-sized. The rearrangement links TRBV6-6 to TRBJ2-5; D may be TRBD2 (5 bases). CDR1 is MNHNY, CDR2 SVGAGI, per germline (reference sequence). V lost 2 bases and J 2 bases, leaving 9 bases between the germline ends. The CDR3 is 14 amino acids. CDR3 protein: CASSYDYLQETQYF. The CDR3 nucleotides are TGTGCCAGCAGTTACGACTATCTACAAGAGACCCAGTACTTC.

V and J are TRBV7-6 and TRBJ2-7, with 11 bases lining up with TRBD2. Germline V CDR1 and CDR2: SGHVS, FNYEAQ. Trimming cost V 4 bases and J 1 base; bases outside gene matches: 6. CDR3 length equals 16 residues. DNA for the CDR3: TGTGCCAGCAGCTCCGCCGGGACTAGCGGTTCCTACGAGCAGTACTTC. Its protein is CASSSAGTSGSYEQYF.

This clonotype has only a few counts. The V gene is TRBV7-2, the J gene TRBJ1-2; unclear D gene. CDR3 size: 14 residues. Germline V gene data show CDR1 as SGHTA and CDR2 as FQGNSA. V lost 4 bases to trimming and J lost 8 bases, with 17 bases between them. CDR3 in DNA: TGTGCCAGCAGCTCGGGGTCCGACTATAGCGGCTACACCTTC. Translating it yields CASSSGSDYSGYTF.